The rows below give T cell receptor beta chains drawn from one sample of a study of blood T cell repertoires in COVID-19. The data were produced by immunoSEQ multiplex PCR, yet TCRdb's version contains in-frame clones alone and is incomplete. The profile shows a few hundred thousand clones, roughly 89% of them singletons. Sequencing was done on a sample of PBMCs or T cells enriched from blood (not recorded which). These receptors were obtained from a man younger than 40 who had been exposed to COVID-19. CDR3s include the opening cysteine and the closing phenylalanine or tryptophan. A D gene is named only where the DNA matches it firmly. The size entry is marked missing in some rows and otherwise reads once, few, many or a size class.

TRBD1,TRBJ1-1,TRBV2,.,CASTRDRASVGTEAFF,TGTGCCAGCACGAGGGACAGAGCTTCTGTTGGCACTGAAGCTTTCTTT
TRBD1,TRBJ1-2,TRBV4-2,.,CASSQEGGGGFYYTF,TGTGCCAGCAGCCAAGAAGGAGGAGGGGGCTTCTACTACACCTTC
TRBD1,TRBJ2-7,TRBV6-5,few,CASRRAGQGAYEQYF,TGTGCCAGCAGGCGAGCGGGACAGGGGGCGTACGAGCAGTACTTC
.,TRBJ2-5,TRBV29-1,.,CSVGRLGLPEGETQYF,TGCAGCGTTGGTCGTTTGGGCCTCCCAGAGGGAGAGACCCAGTACTTC
TRBD1,TRBJ2-4,TRBV4-2,.,CASSQTGGDAKNIQYF,TGTGCCAGCAGCCAAACAGGGGGAGACGCCAAAAACATTCAGTACTTC
TRBD2,TRBJ2-5,TRBV12-3/TRBV12-4,.,CASRRGVQETQYF,TGTGCCAGCAGGCGGGGGGTCCAAGAGACCCAGTACTTC
.,TRBJ2-1,TRBV10-3,.,CAISDFPRETSSKFF,TGTGCCATCAGTGATTTCCCCCGGGAAACCTCTTCCAAGTTCTTC
.,TRBJ1-2,TRBV7-9,.,CASSPEPTGPYGYTF,TGTGCCAGCAGCCCTGAACCGACAGGACCTTATGGCTACACCTTC
.,TRBJ1-3,TRBV4-1,.,CASSHPSGSSGNTIYF,TGCGCCAGCAGCCACCCGTCGGGTTCCTCTGGAAACACCATATATTTT
TRBD1,TRBJ1-3,TRBV3-1/TRBV3-2,.,CASSQNRQGGNTIYF,TGTGCCAGCAGCCAAAATCGACAGGGTGGAAACACCATATATTTT
.,TRBJ1-2,TRBV2,.,CASMNRPLYGYTF,TGTGCCAGCATGAACAGGCCCTTATATGGCTACACCTTC
.,TRBJ1-2,TRBV4-3,.,CASSPRTWVDYGYTF,TGCGCCAGCAGCCCTAGGACTTGGGTGGACTATGGCTACACCTTC
TRBD1,TRBJ1-1,TRBV9,.,CASSARERQGNTEAFF,TGTGCCAGCAGCGCAAGGGAAAGACAGGGTAACACTGAAGCTTTCTTT
TRBD2,TRBJ2-1,TRBV4-1,once,CASSQGEGLVYNEQFF,TGCGCCAGCAGCCAAGGGGAGGGACTAGTGTACAATGAGCAGTTCTTC
.,TRBJ1-2,TRBV6-5,.,CASSRTITGFDGYTF,TGTGCCAGCAGTCGGACGATAACAGGGTTTGATGGCTACACCTTC
TRBD1,TRBJ1-2,TRBV7-2,.,CASSLLYRGGYGYTF,TGTGCCAGCAGCCTTCTATACAGGGGCGGCTATGGCTACACCTTC
TRBD1,TRBJ1-2,TRBV10-3,.,CAISEQDGGGYYGYTF,TGTGCCATCAGTGAGCAGGACGGAGGGGGCTACTATGGCTACACCTTC